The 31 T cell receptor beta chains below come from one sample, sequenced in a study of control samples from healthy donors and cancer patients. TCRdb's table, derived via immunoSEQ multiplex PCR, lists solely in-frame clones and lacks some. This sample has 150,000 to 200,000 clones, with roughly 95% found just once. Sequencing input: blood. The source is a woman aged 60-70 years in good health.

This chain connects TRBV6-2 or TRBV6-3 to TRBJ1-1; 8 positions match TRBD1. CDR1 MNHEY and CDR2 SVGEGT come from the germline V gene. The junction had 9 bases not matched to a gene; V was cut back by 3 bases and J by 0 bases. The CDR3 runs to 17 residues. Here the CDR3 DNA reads TGTGCCAGCAGTTATAGGCAGGGGGCGAATATGAACACTGAAGCTTTCTTT. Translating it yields CASSYRQGANMNTEAFF.

CDR3 residues: CASSLGQGGDGYTF. For the CDR3, the DNA is TGTGCCAGCAGCTTAGGGCAGGGAGGCGATGGCTACACCTTC. The V and J genes are TRBV7-2 and TRBJ1-2, with a tentative D call TRBD1 (5 bases). Germline CDR1 is SGHTA and CDR2 is FQGNSA. V dropped 1 base and J dropped 6 bases, with 12 bases sitting between them. This CDR3 has 14 amino acids.

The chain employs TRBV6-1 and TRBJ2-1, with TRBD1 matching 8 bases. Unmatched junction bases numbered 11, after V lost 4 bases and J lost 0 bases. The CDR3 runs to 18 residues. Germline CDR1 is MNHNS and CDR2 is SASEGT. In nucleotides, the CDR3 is TGTGCCAGCAGTGGAGACCGGGACAGGACCTACTCCTACAATGAGCAGTTCTTC. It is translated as CASSGDRDRTYSYNEQFF.

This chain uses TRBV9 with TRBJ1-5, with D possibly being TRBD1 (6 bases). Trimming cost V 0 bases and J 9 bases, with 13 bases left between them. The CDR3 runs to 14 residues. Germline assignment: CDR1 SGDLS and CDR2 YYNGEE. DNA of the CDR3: TGTGCCAGCAGCGTAGGGAAGGGGGGGAGGCCCCAGCATTTT. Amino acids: CASSVGKGGRPQHF.

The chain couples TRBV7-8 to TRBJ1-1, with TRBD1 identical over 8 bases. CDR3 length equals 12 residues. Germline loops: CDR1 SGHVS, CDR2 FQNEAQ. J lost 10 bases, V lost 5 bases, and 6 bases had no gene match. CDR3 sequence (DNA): TGTGCCAGCAGCGCGGACAGGGTTCCAGCTTTCTTT. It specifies CASSADRVPAFF.

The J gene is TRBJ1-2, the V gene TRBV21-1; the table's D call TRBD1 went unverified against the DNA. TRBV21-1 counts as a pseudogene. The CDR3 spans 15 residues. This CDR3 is CASSKLQELNYGYTF. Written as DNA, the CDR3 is TGTGCCAGCAGCAAACTTCAGGAACTGAACTATGGCTACACCTTC.

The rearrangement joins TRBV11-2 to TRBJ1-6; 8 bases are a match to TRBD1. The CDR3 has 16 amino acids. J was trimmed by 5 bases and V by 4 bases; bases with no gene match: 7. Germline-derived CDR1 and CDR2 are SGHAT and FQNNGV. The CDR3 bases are TGTGCCAGCAGCTGGAGGGGGACAGGCCATAATTCACCCCTCCACTTT. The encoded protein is CASSWRGTGHNSPLHF.

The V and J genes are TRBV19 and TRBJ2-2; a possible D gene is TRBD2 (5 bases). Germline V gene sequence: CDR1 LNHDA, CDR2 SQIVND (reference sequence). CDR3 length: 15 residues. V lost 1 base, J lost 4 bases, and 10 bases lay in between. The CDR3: CASSIVGVATGELFF. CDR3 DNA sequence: TGTGCCAGTAGTATAGTCGGGGTGGCCACCGGGGAGCTGTTTTTT.

CDR3 DNA: TGTGCCAGCAGCTCAACAGGCCGGGCTGGGCTCCACTTT. It encodes CASSSTGRAGLHF. The J gene is TRBJ1-6, the V gene TRBV11-2; weak D call: TRBD1 (5 bases). Trimming removed 4 bases from V and 16 bases from J, with 17 bases in between. The germline V gene encodes CDR1 SGHAT and CDR2 FQNNGV. CDR3 length: 13 residues.

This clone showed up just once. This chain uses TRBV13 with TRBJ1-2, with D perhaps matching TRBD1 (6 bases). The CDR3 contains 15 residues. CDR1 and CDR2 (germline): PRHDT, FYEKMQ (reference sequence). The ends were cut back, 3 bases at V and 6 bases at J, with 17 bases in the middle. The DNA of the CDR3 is TGTGCCAGCAGCTTTGTTTTGGGGGCTGAAAATGGCTACACCTTC. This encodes CASSFVLGAENGYTF.

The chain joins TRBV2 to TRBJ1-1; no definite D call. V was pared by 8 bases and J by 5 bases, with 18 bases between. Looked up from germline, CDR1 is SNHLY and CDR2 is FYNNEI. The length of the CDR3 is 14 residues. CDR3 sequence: CASSLSTFGTEAFF. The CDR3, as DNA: TGTGCCAGCTCTCTCTCTACCTTTGGGACTGAAGCTTTCTTT.

CDR3 amino acids: CASSKKDRAGTF. As DNA, the CDR3 is TGTGCCAGCAGCAAAAAGGACAGGGCGGGGACATTT. The V call is TRBV21-1, the J call TRBJ1-1; the table calls TRBD1, which could not be checked here. TRBV21-1 is an annotated pseudogene. The CDR3 consists of 12 residues.

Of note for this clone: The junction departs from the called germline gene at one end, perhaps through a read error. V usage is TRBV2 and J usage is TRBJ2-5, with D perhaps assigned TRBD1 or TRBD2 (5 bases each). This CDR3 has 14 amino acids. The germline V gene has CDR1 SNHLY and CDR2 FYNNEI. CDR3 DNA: TGTGCCAGCAGTCCGGGACGGAACAAAGAGGCCCAGTACTTC. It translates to CASSPGRNKEAQYF.

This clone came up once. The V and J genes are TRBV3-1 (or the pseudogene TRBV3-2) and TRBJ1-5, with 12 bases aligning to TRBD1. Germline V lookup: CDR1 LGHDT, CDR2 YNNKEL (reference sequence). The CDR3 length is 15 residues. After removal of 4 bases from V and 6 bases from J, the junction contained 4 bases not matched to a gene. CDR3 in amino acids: CASSPRDRGPQPQHF. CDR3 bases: TGTGCCAGCAGCCCCCGGGACAGGGGGCCTCAGCCCCAGCATTTT.

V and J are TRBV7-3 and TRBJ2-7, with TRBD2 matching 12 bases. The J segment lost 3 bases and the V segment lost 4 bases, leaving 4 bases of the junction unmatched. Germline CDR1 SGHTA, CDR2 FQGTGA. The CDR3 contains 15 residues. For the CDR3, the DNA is TGTGCCAGCAGCTCACTAGCGGGGGGCTACTACGAGCAGTACTTC. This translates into CASSSLAGGYYEQYF.

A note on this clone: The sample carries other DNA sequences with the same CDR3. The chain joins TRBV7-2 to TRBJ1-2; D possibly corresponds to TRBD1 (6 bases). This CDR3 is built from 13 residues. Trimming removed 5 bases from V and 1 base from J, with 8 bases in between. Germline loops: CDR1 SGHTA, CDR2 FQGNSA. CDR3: CASSPDSNYGYTF. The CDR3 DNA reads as TGTGCCAGCAGCCCGGACAGTAACTATGGCTACACCTTC.

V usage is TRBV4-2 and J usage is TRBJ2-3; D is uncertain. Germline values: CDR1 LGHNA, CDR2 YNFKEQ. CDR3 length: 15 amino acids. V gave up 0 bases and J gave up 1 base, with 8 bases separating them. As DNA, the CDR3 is TGTGCCAGCAGCCAAGATAGTCGGGGCACAGATACGCAGTATTTT. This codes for CASSQDSRGTDTQYF.

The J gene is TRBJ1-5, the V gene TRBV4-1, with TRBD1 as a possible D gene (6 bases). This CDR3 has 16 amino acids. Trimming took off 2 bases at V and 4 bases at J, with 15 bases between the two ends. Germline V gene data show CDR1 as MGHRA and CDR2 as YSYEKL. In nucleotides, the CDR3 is TGCGCCAGCAGCCAAAACTACAGGGAATTTAATCAGCCCCAGCATTTT. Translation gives CASSQNYREFNQPQHF.

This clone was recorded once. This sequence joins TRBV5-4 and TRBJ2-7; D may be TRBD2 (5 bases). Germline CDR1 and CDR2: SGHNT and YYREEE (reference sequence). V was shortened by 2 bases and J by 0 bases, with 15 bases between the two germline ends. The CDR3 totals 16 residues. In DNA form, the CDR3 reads TGTGCCAGCAGCTTTGGTTCGGACTTAAGCTCCTACGAGCAGTACTTC. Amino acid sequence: CASSFGSDLSSYEQYF.

The CDR3 loop reads CASSWVRLAGGHEQFF. CDR3 sequence (DNA): TGTGCCAGCAGTTGGGTTCGGCTAGCGGGGGGGCATGAGCAGTTCTTC. V and J are TRBV27 and TRBJ2-1; 12 bases fit TRBD2. CDR3 length equals 16 residues. Germline CDR1 MNHEY, CDR2 SMNVEV (reference sequence). The J segment lost 8 bases and the V segment lost 4 bases, leaving 9 bases of the junction unmatched.

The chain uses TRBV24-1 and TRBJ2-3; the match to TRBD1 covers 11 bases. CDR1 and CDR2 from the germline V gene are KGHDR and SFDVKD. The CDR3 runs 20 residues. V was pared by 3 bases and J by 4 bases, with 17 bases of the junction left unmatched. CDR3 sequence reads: CATSDRPKEPWDRGSDTQYF. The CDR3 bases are TGTGCCACCAGTGATCGACCTAAAGAACCTTGGGACAGGGGGTCAGATACGCAGTATTTT.

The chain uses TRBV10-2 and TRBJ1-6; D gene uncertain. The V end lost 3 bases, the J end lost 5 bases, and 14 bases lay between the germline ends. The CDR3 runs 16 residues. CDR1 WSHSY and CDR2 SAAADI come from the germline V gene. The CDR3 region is CASSEAGIEDNSPLHF. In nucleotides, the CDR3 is TGCGCCAGCAGTGAAGCAGGCATCGAGGATAATTCACCCCTCCACTTT.

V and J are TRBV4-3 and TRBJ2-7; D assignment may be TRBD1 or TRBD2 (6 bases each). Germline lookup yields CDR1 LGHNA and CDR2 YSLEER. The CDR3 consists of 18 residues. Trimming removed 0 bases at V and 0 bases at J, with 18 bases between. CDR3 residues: CASSQEWGEGGTSYEQYF. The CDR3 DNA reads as TGCGCCAGCAGCCAAGAATGGGGTGAGGGGGGTACCTCCTACGAGCAGTACTTC.

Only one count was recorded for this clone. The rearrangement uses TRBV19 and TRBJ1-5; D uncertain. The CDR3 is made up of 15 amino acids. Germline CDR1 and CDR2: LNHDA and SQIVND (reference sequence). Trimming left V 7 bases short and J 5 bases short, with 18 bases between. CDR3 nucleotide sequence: TGTGCCAGTACCCCCCCCATTTCTCGCGATCAGCCCCAGCATTTT. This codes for CASTPPISRDQPQHF.

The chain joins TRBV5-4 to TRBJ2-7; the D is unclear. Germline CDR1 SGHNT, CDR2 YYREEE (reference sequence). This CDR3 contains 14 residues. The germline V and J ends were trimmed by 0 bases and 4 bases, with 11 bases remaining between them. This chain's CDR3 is CASSLGQDEYEQYF. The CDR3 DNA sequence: TGTGCCAGCAGCTTGGGGCAGGACGAATACGAGCAGTACTTC.

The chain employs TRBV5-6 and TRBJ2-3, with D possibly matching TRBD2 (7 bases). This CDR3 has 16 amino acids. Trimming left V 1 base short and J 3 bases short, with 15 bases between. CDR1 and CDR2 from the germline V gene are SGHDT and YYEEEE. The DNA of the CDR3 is TGTGCCAGCAGCTTGCTTCCGGGGGGCCGAACAGATACGCAGTATTTT. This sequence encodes CASSLLPGGRTDTQYF. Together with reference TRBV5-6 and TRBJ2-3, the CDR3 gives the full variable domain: DAGVTQSPTHLIKTRGQQVTLRCSPKSGHDTVSWYQQALGQGPQFIFQYYEEEERQRGNFPDRFSGHQFPNYSSELNVNALLLGDSALYLCASSLLPGGRTDTQYFGPGTRLTVL.

In DNA form, the CDR3 reads TGCAGTGCTAGTTTCGCGGACATTCAGTACTTC. It translates to CSASFADIQYF. The rearrangement joins TRBV20-1 to TRBJ2-4, with D uncertain. Trimming took off 3 bases at V and 8 bases at J, with 8 bases between the two ends. There are 11 residues in the CDR3. Germline V gene sequence: CDR1 DFQATT, CDR2 SNEGSKA (reference sequence).

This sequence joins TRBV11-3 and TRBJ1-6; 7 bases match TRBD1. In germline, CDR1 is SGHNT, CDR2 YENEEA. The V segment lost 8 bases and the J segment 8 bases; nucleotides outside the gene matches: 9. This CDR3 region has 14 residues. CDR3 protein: CASENRGRHSPLHF. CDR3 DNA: TGTGCCAGCGAAAACAGGGGAAGGCATTCACCCCTCCACTTT.

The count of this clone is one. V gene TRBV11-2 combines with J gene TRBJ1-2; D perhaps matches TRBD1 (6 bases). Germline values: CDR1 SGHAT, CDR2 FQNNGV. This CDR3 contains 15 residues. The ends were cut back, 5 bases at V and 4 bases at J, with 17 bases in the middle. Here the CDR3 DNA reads TGTGCCAGCAGCACCACAACAGGGTCTACCTATGGCTACACCTTC. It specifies CASSTTTGSTYGYTF.

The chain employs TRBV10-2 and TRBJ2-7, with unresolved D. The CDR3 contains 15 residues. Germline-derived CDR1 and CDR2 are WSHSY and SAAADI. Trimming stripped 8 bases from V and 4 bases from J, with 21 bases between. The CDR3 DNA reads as TGCGCCAGCGTTTCCCCCTCGGGCTCTCAATACGAGCAGTACTTC. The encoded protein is CASVSPSGSQYEQYF.

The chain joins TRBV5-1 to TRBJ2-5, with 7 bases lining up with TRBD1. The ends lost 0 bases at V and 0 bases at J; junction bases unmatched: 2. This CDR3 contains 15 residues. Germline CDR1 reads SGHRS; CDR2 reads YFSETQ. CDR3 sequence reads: CASSLAGQDQETQYF. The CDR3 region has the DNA TGCGCCAGCAGCTTGGCCGGACAGGACCAAGAGACCCAGTACTTC.